This T cell receptor beta chain was recorded in a study of graft-versus-host responses after intestinal transplantation. At the level of the study: Recipients underwent multivisceral, liver-intestinal, or isolated intestinal transplants. Anti-thymocyte globulin was used for induction in all recipients, who then took tacrolimus and steroids for roughly 3 years.

The study's findings and limits: Some GvH clones were seen earlier in gut or blood, suggesting intestinal origin. Individuals carrying graft-donor T cell macrochimerism showed high graft-versus-host to host-versus-graft clonal ratios in allografts.

Germline CDR1 and CDR2: GTSNPN and SVGIG (reference sequence). V was pared by 5 bases and J by 3 bases, with 13 bases between. CDR3 length equals 13 residues. Concerning this clone itself: Antigen specificity is unknown.

Profiling relied on immunoSEQ multiplex PCR, and the TCRdb table lists in-frame clones only, not all of them. The profile shows about 19,000 clones, almost 85% of them singletons. The V and J genes are TRBV30 and TRBJ1-1, with a possible D match to TRBD1 (5 bases). The receptor comes from a human patient who received an intestinal transplant, so some T cells may come from the graft donor. Here the sequenced sample was PBMCs, taken 14 days after transplant. The CDR3 sequence is CAWGPIGDTEAFF. CDR3 bases: TGTGCCTGGGGCCCTATAGGGGACACTGAAGCTTTCTTT.